The text below deals with one T cell receptor beta chain. Its matching antigen is unknown. This sample is drawn from a study of Ad26.COV2.S vaccination and SARS-CoV-2 variants. Regarding the study as a whole: With respect to non-spike TCR breadth, vaccine and placebo recipients were similar. Overall T cell responses may have been underestimated by the analyses of TCR breadth and depth.

Treatment in this sample: around 19 received Ad26.COV2.S at low or high dose, single or two shots; roughly five received placebo; per-sample allocation not given. On day 63 after the first injection, vaccine and placebo recipients gave samples. The method was immunoSEQ multiplex PCR; TCRdb's version includes in-frame clones alone and lacks a portion of them. Of around 320,000 clones in the sample, around four fifths were seen once. Sequenced here: peripheral blood, sampled in a trial of Ad26.COV2.S vaccine versus placebo. The receptor was isolated from a person aged 18-60 years who received the Ad26.COV2.S COVID-19 vaccine or a placebo.

CDR3 protein: CASSLTGTGGKVNIQYF. In DNA, the CDR3 is TGTGCCAGCAGCTTGACCGGGACAGGGGGGAAGGTAAACATTCAGTACTTC. The V call is TRBV7-9, the J call TRBJ2-4, with TRBD1 matching over 11 bases. The trim removed 3 bases at V and 6 bases at J, leaving 10 bases unmatched. This CDR3 is 17 amino acids long. Germline values: CDR1 SEHNR, CDR2 FQNEAQ (reference sequence).